This T cell receptor beta chain stems from a study of blood T cell repertoires in COVID-19. About the research overall: PBMCs, B-cell-depleted T cells, or T cells were the source of the cDNA or gDNA that made up the material.

The CDR3 runs 21 residues. The ends lost 0 bases at V and 0 bases at J; junction bases unmatched: 14. CDR1 LGHDT and CDR2 YNNKEL come from the germline V gene (reference sequence). Sequencing used immunoSEQ multiplex PCR; TCRdb keeps in-frame clones, though not all of them. The sample has 200,000 to 250,000 clones; over 80% are singletons. Sequenced material: peripheral blood. This clonotype was obtained from a woman aged 60 to 75 with active or convalescent COVID-19. The chain combines TRBV3-1 (or the pseudogene TRBV3-2) with TRBJ2-6; 7 bases are a match to TRBD2. The CDR3 spells CASSQDHWLTSGVSGANVLTF. DNA of the CDR3: TGTGCCAGCAGCCAAGATCATTGGTTAACCAGCGGGGTCTCTGGGGCCAACGTCCTGACTTTC.